The 12 T cell receptor beta chains below all came from one sample that was sequenced in a study of blood T cell repertoires in COVID-19. Clones were read by immunoSEQ multiplex PCR, and TCRdb kept only the in-frame ones, dropping some. Of 150,000 or so clones in the sample, roughly 84% were seen once. Input material: peripheral blood. These receptors originate from a woman in her fifties or sixties with acute or convalescent COVID-19.

The CDR3 loop is CSVGQGHTGELFF. As DNA, the CDR3 is TGCAGCGTCGGACAGGGGCACACCGGGGAGCTGTTTTTT. The rearrangement joins TRBV29-1 to TRBJ2-2; 9 nucleotides align to TRBD1. The V gene end was trimmed by 6 bases and the J gene end by 3 bases; junction bases not matched to a gene: 2. The CDR3 runs 13 residues. Germline values: CDR1 SQVTM, CDR2 ANQGSEA.

This clone appeared a few times. In DNA, the CDR3 is TGCGCCAGCCGACTAGCGGATTACTCCTACGAGCAGTACTTC. Protein sequence: CASRLADYSYEQYF. V gene TRBV5-1 combines with J gene TRBJ2-7, with TRBD2 matching over 9 bases. V trimming: 7 bases; J trimming: 0 bases; junction bases outside the gene matches: 5. This CDR3 spans 14 amino acids. The germline V gene encodes CDR1 SGHRS and CDR2 YFSETQ.

This sequence joins TRBV15 and TRBJ2-1; the D gene is possibly TRBD2 (5 bases). The CDR3 spans 15 residues. Trimming took 1 base from V and 6 from J, leaving 13 bases between them. The germline gives CDR1 LNHNV, CDR2 YYDKDF (reference sequence). The CDR3 nucleotides read TGTGCCACCAGCAGAGCCCGGGGAATCACCAATGAGCAGTTCTTC. It yields the protein CATSRARGITNEQFF.

For the CDR3, the DNA is TGTGCCAGCAGCCCCCACCGGACAGGGGGCTGGTCTGAAGCTTTCTTT. Translated: CASSPHRTGGWSEAFF. The V and J genes are TRBV5-5 and TRBJ1-1, with 11 bases matching TRBD1. This CDR3 comprises 16 residues. The germline CDR1 and CDR2 sequences are SGHKS and YYEKEE (reference sequence). The V segment lost 4 bases and the J segment 6 bases; nucleotides outside the gene matches: 11.

V usage is TRBV5-1 and J usage is TRBJ2-5; 7 nucleotides line up with TRBD1. CDR1 SGHRS and CDR2 YFSETQ come from the germline V gene. The trim removed 4 bases at V and 5 bases at J, leaving 8 bases unmatched. The CDR3 loop spans 14 amino acids. The CDR3 DNA is TGCGCCAGCAGCGGTTCAGGGGGAATGGAGACCCAGTACTTC. This sequence encodes CASSGSGGMETQYF.

The chain joins TRBV5-4 to TRBJ2-2; D remains ambiguous. V shed 4 bases and J shed 8 bases, with 9 bases lying between them. This CDR3 has 12 residues. The V gene's germline CDR1 is SGHNT and CDR2 YYREEE (reference sequence). For the CDR3, the DNA is TGTGCCAGCAGCCCGACTGCGGGGGAGCTGTTTTTT. It codes for CASSPTAGELFF.

This clone was seen a handful of times. This chain links TRBV11-2 with TRBJ1-4; possible D gene TRBD1, 6 bases. Germline V gene data show CDR1 as SGHAT and CDR2 as FQNNGV. CDR3 length equals 15 residues. V was pared by 0 bases and J by 5 bases, with 10 bases between. The CDR3 bases are TGTGCCAGCAGCTTAGATACAGGGAGAAATGAAAAACTGTTTTTT. This translates into CASSLDTGRNEKLFF.

V usage is TRBV2 and J usage is TRBJ2-5; 7 nucleotides align to TRBD2. The CDR3 has 13 residues. Germline V gene lookup returns CDR1 SNHLY and CDR2 FYNNEI. V was pared by 4 bases and J by 4 bases, with 3 bases of the junction left unmatched. CDR3 in DNA: TGTGCCAGCAGTGGGAGCGGGATAGAGACCCAGTACTTC. Its translation is CASSGSGIETQYF. Full variable domain (missing parts from reference TRBV2 and TRBJ2-5): EPEVTQTPSHQVTQMGQEVILRCVPISNHLYFYWYRQILGQKVEFLVSFYNNEISEKSEIFDDQFSVERPDGSNFTLKIRSTKLEDSAMYFCASSGSGIETQYFGPGTRLLVL.

This chain links TRBV5-4 with TRBJ2-7; 14 nucleotides align to TRBD2. Germline-derived CDR1 and CDR2 are SGHNT and YYREEE (reference sequence). Trimming at V came to 4 bases and at J to 7 bases, leaving 10 bases not matched to a gene. The CDR3 is 16 residues long. This CDR3 is CASSRPTSGGVSEQYF. For the CDR3, the DNA is TGTGCCAGCAGCCGTCCGACTAGCGGGGGGGTCTCGGAGCAGTACTTC.

The chain couples TRBV5-5 to TRBJ1-4; D unresolved. V dropped 4 bases and J dropped 7 bases, with 11 bases sitting between them. Germline V CDR1 and CDR2: SGHKS, YYEKEE (reference sequence). This CDR3 is built from 13 residues. As DNA, the CDR3 is TGTGCCAGCAGCCCGGGTCCGAGTGAAAAACTGTTTTTT. Translation gives CASSPGPSEKLFF.

The chain uses TRBV5-4 and TRBJ2-1, with TRBD2 identical over 7 bases. This CDR3 contains 16 residues. The V and J ends lost 3 bases and 3 bases, in that order; junction bases with no gene match: 9. In germline, CDR1 is SGHNT, CDR2 YYREEE (reference sequence). The CDR3 DNA reads TGTGCCAGCAGCTACGGACTAGAAGCCCGCTACAATGAGCAGTTCTTC. This gives the protein CASSYGLEARYNEQFF.

The V call is TRBV11-2, the J call TRBJ2-5, with 9 positions matching TRBD2. The junction had 2 bases not matched to a gene; V was cut back by 3 bases and J by 3 bases. The germline gives CDR1 SGHAT, CDR2 FQNNGV. The CDR3 spans 14 residues. The CDR3 loop is CASSFIAGEETQYF. As DNA, the CDR3 is TGTGCCAGCAGCTTCATAGCGGGAGAAGAGACCCAGTACTTC.